Listed here are 23 T cell receptor beta chains from one sample, sequenced in a study of spatial heterogeneity in lung cancer. TCRdb fed the 5' RACE reads into MiXCR, producing one record per CDR3 protein. This table has 13,000 or so distinct CDR3 sequences, about 4.6% appearing once. Overall study results and limits: Intratumoral expanded alpha and beta TCR counts were found to track tumor mutation counts.

Antigens for these TCRs are unknown. Time point in this sample: sample taken at primary tumor resection. Sequencing was performed on lung tumor tissue, taken at surgery. The source of these receptors is a male donor with early-stage non-small cell lung cancer.

The table lists this clonotype with many counts. Within a library made for alpha chains, this beta chain is off target, and its count is uninformative. The chain carries TRBV27 and TRBJ1-6, with D tentatively TRBD1 (5 bases). V lost 5 bases and J 4 bases, leaving 9 bases between the germline ends. This CDR3 has 14 residues. Germline CDR1 and CDR2: MNHEY and SMNVEV (reference sequence). The CDR3 DNA follows: TGTGCCAGCAGTAGGGACGGATATAATTCACCCCTCCACTTT. The encoded protein is CASSRDGYNSPLHF.

This clonotype is labeled as medium-sized (0.01 to 0.1%). This beta chain is an off-target read within a library intended for alpha chains, so its frequency means little. The rearrangement uses TRBV12-3 or TRBV12-4 and TRBJ2-7; unclear D gene. The CDR3 totals 13 residues. Trimming removed 5 bases at V and 2 bases at J, with 10 bases between. The CDR3 spells CASSRANAYEQYF. The DNA of the CDR3 is TGTGCCAGCAGTCGGGCCAACGCCTACGAGCAGTACTTC.

This clonotype was detected ten times or more. Because this beta chain is a stray read in a library intended to capture alpha chains, its abundance should not be given much weight. V gene TRBV4-1 combines with J gene TRBJ2-7; no clear D gene. This CDR3 has 14 amino acids. V shed 6 bases and J shed 4 bases, with 16 bases lying between them. CDR1 and CDR2 from the germline V gene are MGHRA and YSYEKL. The CDR3 bases are TGCGCCAGCAGTTTCGACTCAGCCCGATACGAGCAGTACTTC. This codes for CASSFDSARYEQYF.

This clonotype appeared many times. This beta chain appears as a stray read in a library generated for alpha chains; its size is not informative. V gene TRBV12-3 or TRBV12-4 combines with J gene TRBJ1-1, with unresolved D. The V end lost 2 bases, the J end lost 6 bases, and 4 bases lay between the germline ends. This CDR3 contains 11 residues. The CDR3 DNA reads as TGTGCCAGCAGTTTACAGGCTGAAGCTTTCTTT. Its protein is CASSLQAEAFF.

Concerning this clonotype itself: The library was built for alpha chains, so this beta chain is an off-target read and its size means little. The CDR3 region is CASSLLTYGGYTF. CDR3 DNA sequence: TGTGCCAGCAGCTTACTGACCTACGGCGGCTACACCTTC. The chain employs TRBV7-2 and TRBJ1-2; D gene uncertain. Germline values: CDR1 SGHTA, CDR2 FQGNSA. V was cut by 2 bases and J by 8 bases, with 12 bases left in between. This CDR3 region has 13 residues.

At least ten counts were recorded for this clonotype. The junction departs from germline at one end; a sequencing error may be responsible. This beta chain is an unintended read in a library built for alpha chains; its size means little. The chain couples TRBV3-1 to TRBJ2-5; D is perhaps TRBD2 (5 bases). Germline loops: CDR1 LGHDT, CDR2 YNNKEL (reference sequence). The CDR3 extends over 12 amino acids. CDR3 amino acids: CASSQDSASQDF. DNA for the CDR3: TGTGCCAGCAGCCAAGATAGCGCCTCACAAGACTTC.

Remarks on this clonotype: This beta chain is a stray sequence in a library constructed for alpha chains; its clone size is not meaningful. The gene calls are TRBV11-1 and TRBJ2-5; D ambiguous. Germline loops: CDR1 SGHAT, CDR2 FQDESV (reference sequence). Trimming left V 0 bases short and J 0 bases short, with 5 bases between. This CDR3 contains 14 residues. CDR3 bases: TGTGCCAGCAGCTTAGCCAGGCACCAAGAGACCCAGTACTTC. Translated, it gives CASSLARHQETQYF.

To note about this clonotype: Since it is a stray read in a library aimed at alpha chains, this beta chain has a size that is not meaningful. The chain links TRBV6-5 to TRBJ1-6; D is unclear. Trimming removed 2 bases from V and 9 bases from J, with 8 bases in between. Germline assignment: CDR1 MNHEY and CDR2 SVGAGI. The CDR3 has 13 residues. The CDR3 nucleotides are TGTGCCAGCAGTTACACCCCGTTTTCACCCCTCCACTTT. Amino acids: CASSYTPFSPLHF.

This clonotype came up many times. With the library built for alpha chains, this beta chain is off target and its frequency is not meaningful. The V call is TRBV5-1, the J call TRBJ1-5, with D perhaps matching TRBD1 (5 bases). The CDR3 is 14 amino acids. Germline V gene data show CDR1 as SGHRS and CDR2 as YFSETQ. V was trimmed by 0 bases and J by 7 bases, leaving 11 bases between them. The CDR3 DNA is TGCGCCAGCAGCTTGGAGGGGATAGAGCAGCCCCAGCATTTT. Encoded protein: CASSLEGIEQPQHF.

The table lists this clonotype with many counts. The library was built for alpha chains, so this beta chain is an off-target read and its size means little. V gene TRBV29-1 combines with J gene TRBJ2-3; TRBD1 aligns across 8 bases. The CDR3 spans 12 residues. CDR1 is SQVTM, CDR2 ANQGSEA, per germline. V gave up 7 bases and J gave up 4 bases; unmatched junction bases: 4. The CDR3 region has the DNA TGCAGCGCCCGACAGGGGCCAGATACGCAGTATTTT. Translated: CSARQGPDTQYF.

This clonotype was counted many times. Being off target in a library aimed at alpha chains, this beta chain has a size of little meaning. This chain links TRBV2 with TRBJ2-2; D unresolved. Trimming removed 6 bases from V and 2 bases from J, with 7 bases in between. The CDR3 runs 13 residues. Germline loops: CDR1 SNHLY, CDR2 FYNNEI. The CDR3 DNA reads TGTGCCAGCAGGCTCGTCAACACCGGGGAGCTGTTTTTT. It is translated as CASRLVNTGELFF.

This clonotype has a count of ten or more. The size of this beta chain means little, since it is a stray read in a library made for alpha chains. The rearrangement uses TRBV7-9 and TRBJ1-1, with 8 nucleotides matching TRBD1. V trimming: 1 base; J trimming: 3 bases; junction bases outside the gene matches: 1. The CDR3 covers 14 residues. Germline CDR1 SEHNR, CDR2 FQNEAQ (reference sequence). The CDR3 here is CASSLVQGDTEAFF. CDR3 sequence (DNA): TGTGCCAGCAGCTTAGTACAGGGGGACACTGAAGCTTTCTTT.

This clonotype was recorded many times. The size of this beta chain means little, since it is a stray read in a library made for alpha chains. This sequence joins TRBV11-2 and TRBJ1-4; D ambiguous. This CDR3 comprises 14 residues. CDR1 is SGHAT and CDR2 is FQNNGV in the germline V gene. Trimming removed 7 bases from V and 0 bases from J, with 9 bases in between. Written as DNA, the CDR3 is TGTGCCAGCACTGTCGGTGCAACTAATGAAAAACTGTTTTTT. It yields the protein CASTVGATNEKLFF.

This clonotype has just a few counts. Within a library made for alpha chains, this beta chain is off target, and its count is uninformative. This sequence joins TRBV6-2 or TRBV6-3 and TRBJ1-2, with D perhaps matching TRBD1 (6 bases). Germline V gene data show CDR1 as MNHEY and CDR2 as SVGEGT. Trimming cost V 2 bases and J 6 bases, with 13 bases left between them. The CDR3 is made up of 14 amino acids. The DNA for the CDR3 is TGTGCCAGCAGTTACCTGGACAGCTTAAATGGCTACACCTTC. It is translated as CASSYLDSLNGYTF.

This clonotype was recorded at least ten times. This beta chain came through as a stray read in a library set up for alpha chains, and its size says little. The chain uses TRBV4-2 and TRBJ2-3; 9 bases are shared with TRBD2. Losses at the gene ends were 0 bases for V and 6 bases for J; bases not matched to a gene: 10. Germline CDR1 and CDR2: LGHNA and YNFKEQ. This CDR3 has 17 residues. The CDR3 sequence: CASSQDRLAAGRDTQYF. The CDR3 nucleotides are TGTGCCAGCAGCCAAGATAGACTAGCGGCGGGCCGGGATACGCAGTATTTT.

Of note for this clonotype: With the library built for alpha chains, this beta chain is off target and its frequency is not meaningful. The chain uses TRBV28 and TRBJ1-3, with 9 bases that match TRBD1. Germline CDR1 and CDR2: MDHEN and SYDVKM. This CDR3 region has 12 residues. With V trimmed by 10 bases and J by 4 bases, 2 bases remained unmatched. The CDR3 loop is CATGQGGNTIYF. In DNA form, the CDR3 reads TGTGCCACCGGACAGGGGGGAAACACCATATATTTT. Variable domain in full (rest from reference TRBV28 and TRBJ1-3): DVKVTQSSRYLVKRTGEKVFLECVQDMDHENMFWYRQDPGLGLRLIYFSYDVKMKEKGDIPEGYSVSREKKERFSLILESASTNQTSMYLCATGQGGNTIYFGEGSWLTVV.

At least ten counts were recorded for this clonotype. The library was built for alpha chains, so this beta chain is an off-target read and its size means little. The V call is TRBV6-2 or TRBV6-3, the J call TRBJ1-5; D not resolved. The germline V and J ends were trimmed by 5 bases and 1 base, with 18 bases remaining between them. CDR3 size: 17 residues. Germline V gene data show CDR1 as MNHEY and CDR2 as SVGEGT. In DNA form, the CDR3 reads TGTGCCAGCAGTGCCCAACATAGGGCTTGGAGCAATCAGCCCCAGCATTTT. Protein: CASSAQHRAWSNQPQHF.

At least ten counts were recorded for this clonotype. The library was built for alpha chains, so this beta chain is an off-target read and its size means little. The CDR3 spells CSAMQHSGLEQYF. The CDR3 nucleotides read TGCAGTGCTATGCAGCATTCGGGACTCGAGCAGTACTTC. The V call is TRBV20-1, the J call TRBJ2-7, with D possibly TRBD2 on 6 matching bases. The CDR3 length is 13 residues. Looked up from germline, CDR1 is DFQATT and CDR2 is SNEGSKA (reference sequence). V lost 4 bases, J lost 6 bases, and 16 bases lay in between.

This clonotype was seen repeatedly, ten times or more. This beta chain is an off-target read within a library intended for alpha chains, so its frequency means little. The V and J genes are TRBV4-2 and TRBJ2-5; 10 bases match TRBD2. V lost 5 bases to trimming and J lost 2 bases; unmatched junction nucleotides: 17. Germline lookup yields CDR1 LGHNA and CDR2 YNFKEQ. The CDR3 is 19 residues long. The CDR3 nucleotides are TGTGCCAGCAGCTTAAGGGAAGGAGGAGCTAGCGGGGGTCAAGAGACCCAGTACTTC. Its protein product is CASSLREGGASGGQETQYF.

This clonotype showed up many times. This beta chain slipped into a library made for alpha chains as a stray read, so its size is not meaningful. The CDR3 here is CASSLSGTDNSPLHF. The CDR3 DNA reads as TGTGCCAGCAGCCTTTCCGGGACAGACAATTCACCCCTCCACTTT. The chain combines TRBV6-6 with TRBJ1-6; 7 bases map to TRBD1. The CDR3 is 15 amino acids. CDR1 is MNHNY, CDR2 SVGAGI, per germline (reference sequence). V was pared by 6 bases and J by 7 bases, with 9 bases of the junction left unmatched.

This clonotype was seen at least ten times. Found in a library prepared for alpha chains, this beta chain is an off-target read, and its abundance has little meaning. The gene calls are TRBV12-3 or TRBV12-4 and TRBJ1-2; weak D call: TRBD1 (5 bases). This CDR3 spans 12 amino acids. V was clipped by 3 bases and J by 7 bases, with 9 bases between them. CDR3 bases: TGTGCCAGCAGTTTCGGGGGAGGTGGCTACACCTTC. Translated, it gives CASSFGGGGYTF.

This clonotype was counted ten times or more. This beta chain represents an off-target read in a library built for alpha chains; its size is of limited meaning. The rearrangement links TRBV6-5 to TRBJ2-7, with a tentative D call TRBD1 (5 bases). The V end lost 4 bases, the J end lost 3 bases, and 13 bases lay between the germline ends. The V gene's germline CDR1 is MNHEY and CDR2 SVGAGI. The CDR3 spans 14 residues. The CDR3 DNA reads TGTGCCAGCAGTTCCCCGAGACAGTTCTACGAGCAGTACTTC. This codes for CASSSPRQFYEQYF.

This clonotype was counted many times. Since it is a stray read in a library aimed at alpha chains, this beta chain has a size that is not meaningful. The chain is built from TRBV27 and TRBJ1-5; D call uncertain. The length of the CDR3 is 15 residues. Germline CDR1 and CDR2: MNHEY and SMNVEV (reference sequence). V was clipped by 3 bases and J by 5 bases, with 14 bases between them. The CDR3 is CASSFSWGMDQPQHF. The DNA of the CDR3 is TGTGCCAGCAGTTTCTCCTGGGGTATGGATCAGCCCCAGCATTTT.